These T cell receptor beta chains were read from a single sample in a study of cytomegalovirus exposure and HLA in healthy donors. The protocol was immunoSEQ multiplex PCR, while the TCRdb copy is restricted to in-frame clones and leaves out a portion. Reported are 140,000 to 150,000 clones; the ten largest clones contain roughly 1.6%. The sample consisted of PBMCs. These receptors all come from a woman in her fifties or sixties in good health and CMV-seronegative. The CDR3 runs from the conserved cysteine through the conserved F or W. D genes are given only for firm matches.

CDR3	DNA	D	V	J
CASLGRGAYEQYF	TGTGCCAGCTTAGGCAGGGGTGCCTACGAGCAGTACTTC	NA	TRBV6-1	TRBJ2-7
CASSQGTGRGNIQYF	TGCGCCAGCAGCCAAGGGACAGGGAGAGGTAACATTCAGTACTTC	TRBD1	TRBV4-1	TRBJ2-4
CAISLAGDPNYGYTF	TGTGCCATCAGTTTGGCAGGGGATCCCAACTATGGCTACACCTTC	NA	TRBV10-3	TRBJ1-2
CASSLEGQGNQPQHF	TGTGCCAGCAGCTTAGAGGGACAGGGGAATCAGCCCCAGCATTTT	TRBD1	TRBV7-9	TRBJ1-5
CATSSRQGHRAYEQYF	TGTGCCACCAGCAGTAGACAGGGCCATCGGGCCTACGAGCAGTACTTC	TRBD1	TRBV15	TRBJ2-7
CASSYEGNPYNEQFF	TGTGCCAGCAGTTACGAGGGAAACCCCTACAATGAGCAGTTCTTC	NA	TRBV6-6	TRBJ2-1
CASSLSGGGIAGPSGLFF	TGTGCCAGCAGTTTATCGGGGGGTGGGATTGCAGGGCCTTCGGGACTGTTTTTT	NA	TRBV27	TRBJ1-4
CASSGYRGSGANVLTF	TGTGCCAGCAGCGGATACAGGGGCTCTGGGGCCAACGTCCTGACTTTC	TRBD1	TRBV7-3	TRBJ2-6
CASSPSGPNEQFF	TGTGCCAGCAGCCCCAGCGGACCCAATGAGCAGTTCTTC	NA	TRBV6-5	TRBJ2-1
CASSSLATSTDTQYF	TGTGCCAGCAGTTCTCTAGCGACTAGCACAGATACGCAGTATTTT	NA	TRBV6-5	TRBJ2-3
CASSRLFNEQFF	TGTGCCAGCAGCCGACTATTCAATGAGCAGTTCTTC	NA	TRBV2	TRBJ2-1
CASSLGGENYGYTF	TGCGCCAGCAGCTTGGGGGGGGAGAACTATGGCTACACCTTC	NA	TRBV5-1	TRBJ1-2
CASSKASGWVRGTDTQYF	TGTGCCAGCAGCAAAGCTAGCGGTTGGGTCAGGGGCACAGATACGCAGTATTTT	NA	TRBV21-1	TRBJ2-3
CASREQGAGSGANVLTF	TGTGCCAGTCGAGAACAGGGGGCAGGATCTGGGGCCAACGTCCTGACTTTC	TRBD1	TRBV19	TRBJ2-6
CASSPRTGRNEQYF	TGCGCCAGCAGCCCGCGGACAGGGAGGAACGAGCAGTACTTC	TRBD1	TRBV5-1	TRBJ2-7
CATIQNYGYTF	TGTGCCACGATACAGAACTATGGCTACACCTTC	NA	TRBV19	TRBJ1-2
CASSAGGGETQYF	TGTGCCAGCAGCGCGGGGGGGGGTGAGACCCAGTACTTC	TRBD2	TRBV9	TRBJ2-5
CASSLEAGGYEQYF	TGCGCCAGCAGCTTGGAAGCGGGAGGGTACGAGCAGTACTTC	TRBD2	TRBV5-1	TRBJ2-7
CASSSSTGGPGNQPQHF	TGTGCCAGCAGTTCCTCGACAGGGGGCCCGGGCAATCAGCCCCAGCATTTT	TRBD1	TRBV28	TRBJ1-5
CASSLTGRNEQYF	TGTGCCAGCAGTTTAACAGGCAGAAACGAGCAGTACTTC	NA	TRBV27	TRBJ2-7
CASSLAGSDTQYF	TGTGCCAGCAGCTTAGCTGGCTCAGATACGCAGTATTTT	NA	TRBV7-9	TRBJ2-3
CASSFSGGESPLHF	TGTGCCAGCAGTTTCTCGGGGGGGGAATCACCCCTCCACTTT	NA	TRBV27	TRBJ1-6
CASKSGLAGGETQYF	TGCGCCAGCAAGTCTGGACTAGCGGGAGGGGAGACCCAGTACTTC	TRBD2	TRBV5-1	TRBJ2-5
CASSLDAWAGGYTF	TGTGCCAGCAGCTTAGATGCGTGGGCGGGCGGCTACACCTTC	NA	TRBV11-2	TRBJ1-2
CASSPLEDTQYF	TGTGCCAGCTCACCATTAGAGGATACGCAGTATTTT	NA	TRBV18	TRBJ2-3
CASSLEGTGGLNTEAFF	TGCGCCAGCAGCTTGGAAGGGACAGGGGGCCTGAACACTGAAGCTTTCTTT	TRBD1	TRBV5-1	TRBJ1-1
CASSETSGTYNEQFF	TGTGCCAGCAGCGAGACTAGCGGAACCTACAATGAGCAGTTCTTC	TRBD2	TRBV9	TRBJ2-1
CASSGRINRGLYGYTF	TGTGCCAGCAGTGGGCGAATCAACAGGGGCCTCTATGGCTACACCTTC	TRBD1	TRBV6-1	TRBJ1-2
CASMWDSTRDTQYF	TGTGCCAGCATGTGGGACAGTACAAGAGATACGCAGTATTTT	TRBD1	TRBV28	TRBJ2-3
CASSYSEGRGHEQYF	TGTGCCAGCAGTTACTCGGAGGGGCGGGGGCACGAGCAGTACTTC	NA	TRBV6-5	TRBJ2-7
CASRDGTGNNSPLHF	TGTGCCAGTAGAGACGGGACAGGAAATAATTCACCCCTCCACTTT	TRBD1	TRBV5-5	TRBJ1-6
CASSLSGGDQPQHF	TGCGCCAGCAGCTTGTCGGGAGGGGATCAGCCCCAGCATTTT	NA	TRBV5-1	TRBJ1-5
CASSRAKLTVNTEAFF	TGCGCCAGCAGCCGAGCAAAATTGACAGTGAACACTGAAGCTTTCTTT	NA	TRBV4-3	TRBJ1-1
CASSRGTERNTEAFF	TGTGCCAGTAGTAGGGGGACAGAACGGAACACTGAAGCTTTCTTT	TRBD1	TRBV19	TRBJ1-1
CASSPGQGAYGYTF	TGTGCCAGCAGCCCTGGACAGGGGGCTTATGGCTACACCTTC	TRBD1	TRBV11-1	TRBJ1-2
CASSSLRLGDREQFF	TGTGCCAGCAGCTCCCTCAGGCTGGGAGATCGTGAGCAGTTCTTC	NA	TRBV7-9	TRBJ2-1
CASSLWDRGRNEAFF	TGTGCCAGCAGCTTGTGGGACAGGGGGCGGAACGAAGCTTTCTTT	TRBD1	TRBV5-8	TRBJ1-1
CASSGQNLSNQPQHF	TGTGCCAGCAGTGGACAAAACCTTAGCAATCAGCCCCAGCATTTT	NA	TRBV2	TRBJ1-5
CASTRSNQPQHF	TGTGCCAGCACTAGAAGCAATCAGCCCCAGCATTTT	NA	TRBV2	TRBJ1-5
CAEEGLAADTQYF	TGTGCTGAAGAAGGACTAGCGGCAGATACGCAGTATTTT	TRBD2	TRBV2	TRBJ2-3
CASSLGDTQNQPQHF	TGTGCCAGCAGCTTAGGGGACACCCAAAATCAGCCCCAGCATTTT	NA	TRBV7-8	TRBJ1-5
CSVSPGYEQYF	TGCAGTGTCTCACCGGGGTACGAGCAGTACTTC	NA	TRBV20-1	TRBJ2-7
CASSLRGNYGYTF	TGTGCCAGCAGTTTAAGGGGGAACTATGGCTACACCTTC	NA	TRBV28	TRBJ1-2
CASSEGQGAAPLHF	TGTGCCAGCAGCGAAGGACAGGGGGCGGCGCCCCTCCACTTT	TRBD1	TRBV9	TRBJ1-6
CASSDTGSLETQYF	TGTGCCAGCAGTGACACCGGGAGCCTTGAGACCCAGTACTTC	NA	TRBV6-6	TRBJ2-5
CASSLTDRGHGYTF	TGTGCCAGCAGCCTGACGGACAGGGGGCATGGCTACACCTTC	TRBD1	TRBV7-9	TRBJ1-2
CASSSWAGDSYEQYF	TGTGCCAGCAGTTCTTGGGCAGGGGACTCCTACGAGCAGTACTTC	NA	TRBV27	TRBJ2-7
CASSLPHGSYGYTF	TGTGCCAGCAGTTTGCCACACGGGAGCTATGGCTACACCTTC	NA	TRBV28	TRBJ1-2
CAISPGTGTGNTIYF	TGTGCCATCAGTCCCGGGACAGGGACTGGAAACACCATATATTTT	TRBD1	TRBV10-3	TRBJ1-3
CASSLEAGIYGYTF	TGTGCCAGCAGCTTGGAGGCAGGCATCTATGGCTACACCTTC	NA	TRBV5-6	TRBJ1-2
CASRPSGSVNEQYF	TGTGCCAGCAGACCTAGCGGGAGCGTGAACGAGCAGTACTTC	TRBD2	TRBV7-2	TRBJ2-7
CASSAGASVDQPQHF	TGTGCCAGCTCGGCAGGGGCTTCAGTTGATCAGCCCCAGCATTTT	NA	TRBV18	TRBJ1-5
CASSVAPGGLGNTEAFF	TGTGCCAGCAGCGTGGCGCCAGGGGGGCTAGGGAACACTGAAGCTTTCTTT	TRBD1	TRBV9	TRBJ1-1
CAWSVVAGVYEQFF	TGTGCCTGGAGTGTAGTAGCGGGAGTATATGAGCAGTTCTTC	TRBD2	TRBV30	TRBJ2-1
CAWSVGRSDTQYF	TGTGCCTGGAGTGTAGGGAGGTCAGATACGCAGTATTTT	NA	TRBV30	TRBJ2-3
CASSSFTGLYSRIGEGYTF	TGTGCCAGCAGCTCATTCACAGGGCTCTACAGCCGGATAGGAGAAGGCTACACCTTC	NA	TRBV11-2	TRBJ1-2
CASSLAANIQYF	TGTGCCAGCAGCTTAGCAGCTAACATTCAGTACTTC	NA	TRBV7-2	TRBJ2-4
CASSALVPSGPHEQYF	TGTGCCAGCAGCGCCCTCGTACCTAGCGGGCCCCACGAGCAGTACTTC	TRBD2	TRBV9	TRBJ2-7
CASSKGRQRGENTGELFF	TGCGCCAGCAGCAAAGGCCGTCAGCGGGGAGAGAACACCGGGGAGCTGTTTTTT	TRBD2	TRBV5-1	TRBJ2-2